What follows is one T cell receptor (beta chain) and its context. This clonotype was seen only a few times. This clone's antigen is unknown. It has no much larger one-base neighbor in the sample; base qualities were not kept. For CDR1 and CDR2, the germline V gene (reference sequence) lists LNHNV and YYDKDF. V and J are truncated by 5 bases and 6 bases respectively, leaving an intervening sequence of 12 bases. The CDR3 spans 13 residues, from the cysteine through the phenylalanine. Only CDR3 DNA is held: 39 bases, read in frame from base 1. This sample is part of a study of T-cell reconstitution after alpha-beta-depleted transplantation in children (dated by TCRdb to 2016 to 2017). With respect to the entire study: Using TCR repertoire profiling, the study quantitatively followed how T-cell immune reconstitution unfolded in children after TCRalphabeta/CD19-depleted allogeneic hematopoietic cell transplantation.

Receptor amplification or capture employed PCR. Data came from an Illumina HiSeq 2500. To normalize quantification of the TCRbeta repertoire, the TCR libraries were built with molecular barcoding that relied on unique molecular identifiers. Using fastp trimming at Q25 and MiXCR clonotype assembly, TCRdb reanalyzed the public sequencing data and kept in-frame beta chains. Each CDR3 protein appears once, grouped with its most common genes and DNA. This sample comprises approximately 590,000 distinct CDR3 sequences, roughly 10% of them detected only once. The top ten constitute roughly 4% of the sample.

The chain links TRBV15 with TRBJ2-3, with the D gene call left open. This TCR came from a human donor who donated a stem cell graft to a child with acute myeloid leukemia. Sequencing was performed on PBMCs from the stem cell graft donor, taken from the stem cell graft. Here the CDR3 is given as CATSRPPDDTQYF. The sequenced DNA is TGTGCCACCAGCCGCCCCCCCGACGATACGCAGTATTTT.